This record concerns one TCR beta chain sequence. The antigen is unknown. TCRdb's copy holds only in-frame clones and misses some; the assay was immunoSEQ multiplex PCR. Among about a thousand clones, 69% were seen once, and the ten largest hold approximately 44%. CDR1 and CDR2 (germline): MNHEY, SMNVEV (reference sequence). V lost 4 bases, J lost 6 bases, and 11 bases stayed unmatched. The CDR3 covers 15 residues. With no exception, relapse followed autologous stem cell transplantation in all patients, and brentuximab vedotin exposure varied. Negative selection with magnets was how CD8+ T cells were isolated from the thawed PBMCs. This record comes from a study of PD-1 blockade in classical Hodgkin lymphoma. Study results and limitations: Initiation of nivolumab under 1 year after ASCT led to exclusion of patients. Complete responders entered with baseline diversity on par with newly diagnosed patients, the results showed. Relative to healthy donors, newly diagnosed patients reportedly had lower baseline TCR diversity, which was reported as lower still in relapsed/refractory patients.

Sequencing used CD8+ T cells from blood, obtained at baseline. J is TRBJ1-2 and V is TRBV27; 7 bases are a match to TRBD1. This clonotype was sampled from a human donor with classical Hodgkin lymphoma. Here the CDR3 DNA reads TGTGCCAGCAGTTCATATCAGGGGGGGCGGGATGGCTACACCTTC. Protein product: CASSSYQGGRDGYTF.